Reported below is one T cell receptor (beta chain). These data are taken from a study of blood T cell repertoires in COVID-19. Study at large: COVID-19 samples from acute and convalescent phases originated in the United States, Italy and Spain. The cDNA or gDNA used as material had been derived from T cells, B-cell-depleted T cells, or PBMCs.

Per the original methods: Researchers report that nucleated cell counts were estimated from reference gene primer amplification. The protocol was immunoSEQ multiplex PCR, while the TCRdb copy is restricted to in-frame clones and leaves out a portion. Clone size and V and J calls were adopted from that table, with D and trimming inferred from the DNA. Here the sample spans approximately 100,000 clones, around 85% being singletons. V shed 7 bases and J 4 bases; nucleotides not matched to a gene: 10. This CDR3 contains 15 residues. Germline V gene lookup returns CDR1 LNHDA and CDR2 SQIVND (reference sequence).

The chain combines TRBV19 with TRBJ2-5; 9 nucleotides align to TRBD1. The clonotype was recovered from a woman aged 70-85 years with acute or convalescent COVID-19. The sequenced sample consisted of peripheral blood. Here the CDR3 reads CASTRGQGWGETQYF. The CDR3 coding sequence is TGTGCCAGTACCAGGGGACAGGGTTGGGGAGAGACCCAGTACTTC. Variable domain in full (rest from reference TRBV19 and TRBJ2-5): DGGITQSPKYLFRKEGQNVTLSCEQNLNHDAMYWYRQDPGQGLRLIYYSQIVNDFQKGDIAEGYSVSREKKESFPLTVTSAQKNPTAFYLCASTRGQGWGETQYFGPGTRLLVL.